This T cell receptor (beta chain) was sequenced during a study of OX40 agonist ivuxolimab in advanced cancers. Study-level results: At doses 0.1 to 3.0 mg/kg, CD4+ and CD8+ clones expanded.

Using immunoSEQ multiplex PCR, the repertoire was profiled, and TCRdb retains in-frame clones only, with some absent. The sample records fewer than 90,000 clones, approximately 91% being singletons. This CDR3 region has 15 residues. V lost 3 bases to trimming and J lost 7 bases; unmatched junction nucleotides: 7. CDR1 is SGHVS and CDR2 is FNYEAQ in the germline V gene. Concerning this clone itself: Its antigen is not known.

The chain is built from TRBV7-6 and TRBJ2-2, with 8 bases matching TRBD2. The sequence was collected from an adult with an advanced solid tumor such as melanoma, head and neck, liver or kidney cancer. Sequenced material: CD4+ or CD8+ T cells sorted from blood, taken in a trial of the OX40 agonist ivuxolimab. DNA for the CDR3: TGTGCCAGCAGCTTTCTAGCGGGCCAGGTCGGGGAGCTGTTTTTT. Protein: CASSFLAGQVGELFF.